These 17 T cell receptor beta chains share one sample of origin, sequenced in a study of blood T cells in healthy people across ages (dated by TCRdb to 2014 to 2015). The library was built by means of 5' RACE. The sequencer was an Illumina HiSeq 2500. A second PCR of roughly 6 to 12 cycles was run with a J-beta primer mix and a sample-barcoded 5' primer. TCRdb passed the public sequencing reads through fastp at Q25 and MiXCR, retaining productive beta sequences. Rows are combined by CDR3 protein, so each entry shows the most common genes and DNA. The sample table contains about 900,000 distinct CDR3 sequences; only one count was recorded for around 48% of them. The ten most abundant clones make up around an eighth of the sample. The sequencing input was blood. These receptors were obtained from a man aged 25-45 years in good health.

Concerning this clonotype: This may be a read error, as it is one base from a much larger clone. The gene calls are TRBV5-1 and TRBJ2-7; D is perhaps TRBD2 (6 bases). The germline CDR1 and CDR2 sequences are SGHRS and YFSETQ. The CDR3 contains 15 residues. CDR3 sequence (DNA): TGCGCCAGCAGTGGTGACCCTAGCGCCTACTACGAGCGGTACTTC. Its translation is CASSGDPSAYYERYF.

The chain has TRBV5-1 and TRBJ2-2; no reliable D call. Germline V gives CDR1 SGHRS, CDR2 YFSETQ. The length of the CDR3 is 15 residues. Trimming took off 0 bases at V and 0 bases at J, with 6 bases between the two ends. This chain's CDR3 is CASSLVPPNTGELFF. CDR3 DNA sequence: TGCGCCAGCAGCTTGGTGCCACCGAACACCGGGGAGCTGTTTTTT.

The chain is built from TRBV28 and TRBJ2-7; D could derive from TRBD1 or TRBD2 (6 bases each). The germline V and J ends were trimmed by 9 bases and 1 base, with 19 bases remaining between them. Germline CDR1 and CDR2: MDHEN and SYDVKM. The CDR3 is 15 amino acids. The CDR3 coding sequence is TGTGCCAGTCTTCGGGTGGGGGGCCCTTCCTACGAGCAGTACTTC. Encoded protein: CASLRVGGPSYEQYF.

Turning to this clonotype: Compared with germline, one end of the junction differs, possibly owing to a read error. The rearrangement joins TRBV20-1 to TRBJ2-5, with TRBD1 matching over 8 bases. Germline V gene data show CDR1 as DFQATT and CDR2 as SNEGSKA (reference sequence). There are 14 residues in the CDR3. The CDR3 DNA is TGCAGTGCTATGGACAGGGTGAGAAGAGAGGCCCAGTACTTC. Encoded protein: CSAMDRVRREAQYF.

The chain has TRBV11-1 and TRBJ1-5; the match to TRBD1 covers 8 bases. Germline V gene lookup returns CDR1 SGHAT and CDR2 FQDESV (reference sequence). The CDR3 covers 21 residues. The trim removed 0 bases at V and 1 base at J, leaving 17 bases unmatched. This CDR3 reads CASSLAHPGGAARFSNQPQHF. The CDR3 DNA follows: TGTGCCAGCAGCTTAGCGCATCCAGGGGGCGCGGCAAGGTTCAGCAATCAGCCCCAGCATTTT.

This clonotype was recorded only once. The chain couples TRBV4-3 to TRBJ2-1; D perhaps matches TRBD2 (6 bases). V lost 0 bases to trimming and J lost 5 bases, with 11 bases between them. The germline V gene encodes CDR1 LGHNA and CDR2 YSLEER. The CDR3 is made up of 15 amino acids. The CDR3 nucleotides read TGCGCCAGCAGCCAAGATCGACGGGAGAACAATGAGCAGTTCTTC. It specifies CASSQDRRENNEQFF.

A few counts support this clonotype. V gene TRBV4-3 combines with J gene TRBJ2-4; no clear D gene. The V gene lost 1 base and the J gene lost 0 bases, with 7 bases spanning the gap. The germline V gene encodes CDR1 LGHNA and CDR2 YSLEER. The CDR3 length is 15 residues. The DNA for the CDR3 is TGCGCCAGCAGCCAAGGAACAGTAGCCAAAAACATTCAGTACTTC. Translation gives CASSQGTVAKNIQYF.

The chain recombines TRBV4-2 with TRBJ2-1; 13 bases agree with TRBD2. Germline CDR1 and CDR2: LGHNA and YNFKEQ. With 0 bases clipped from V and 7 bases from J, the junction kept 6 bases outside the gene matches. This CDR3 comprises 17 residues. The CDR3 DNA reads TGTGCCAGCAGCCAAGACTTACTAGCGGGGGGGACGAATGAGCAGTTCTTC. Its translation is CASSQDLLAGGTNEQFF.

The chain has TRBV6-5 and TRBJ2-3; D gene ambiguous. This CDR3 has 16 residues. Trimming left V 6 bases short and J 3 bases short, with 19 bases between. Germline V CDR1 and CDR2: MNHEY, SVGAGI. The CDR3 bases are TGTGCCAGCAGGGCCGTAAGAGCCAACCGAACAGATACGCAGTATTTT. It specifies CASRAVRANRTDTQYF.

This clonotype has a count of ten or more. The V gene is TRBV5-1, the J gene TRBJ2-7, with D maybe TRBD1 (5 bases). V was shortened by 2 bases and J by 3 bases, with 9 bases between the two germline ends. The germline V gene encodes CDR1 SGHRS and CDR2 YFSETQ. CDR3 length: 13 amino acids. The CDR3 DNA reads TGCGCCAGCAGCTTAGGGGATTACTACGAGCAGTACTTC. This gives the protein CASSLGDYYEQYF. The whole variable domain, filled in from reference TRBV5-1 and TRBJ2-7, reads KAGVTQTPRYLIKTRGQQVTLSCSPISGHRSVSWYQQTPGQGLQFLFEYFSETQRNKGNFPGRFSGRQFSNSRSEMNVSTLELGDSALYLCASSLGDYYEQYFGPGTRLTVT.

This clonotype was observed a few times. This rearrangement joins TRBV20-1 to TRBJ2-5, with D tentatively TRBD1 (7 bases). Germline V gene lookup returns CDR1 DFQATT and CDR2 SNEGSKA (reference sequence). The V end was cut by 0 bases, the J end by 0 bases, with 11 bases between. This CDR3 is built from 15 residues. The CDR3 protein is CSARDAGQYQETQYF. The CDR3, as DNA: TGCAGTGCTAGAGATGCGGGACAGTACCAAGAGACCCAGTACTTC.

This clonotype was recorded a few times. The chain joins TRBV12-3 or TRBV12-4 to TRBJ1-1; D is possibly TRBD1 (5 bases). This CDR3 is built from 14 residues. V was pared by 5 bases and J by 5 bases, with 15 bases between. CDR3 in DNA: TGTGCCAGCAGTGATCCCAGGGACGGGACTGAAGCTTTCTTT. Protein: CASSDPRDGTEAFF.

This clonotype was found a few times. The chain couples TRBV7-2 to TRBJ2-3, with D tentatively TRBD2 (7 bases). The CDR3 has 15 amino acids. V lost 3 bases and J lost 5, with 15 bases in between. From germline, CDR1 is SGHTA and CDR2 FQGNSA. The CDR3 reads CASSFIGGVGDTQYF. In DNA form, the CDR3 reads TGTGCCAGCAGCTTCATAGGGGGGGTGGGAGATACGCAGTATTTT.

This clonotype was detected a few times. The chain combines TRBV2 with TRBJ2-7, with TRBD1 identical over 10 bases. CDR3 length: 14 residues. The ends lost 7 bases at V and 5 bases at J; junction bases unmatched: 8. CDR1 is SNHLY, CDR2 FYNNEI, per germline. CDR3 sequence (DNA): TGTGCCAGCAAATTGACAGGGGGCTTCAACGAGCAGTACTTC. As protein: CASKLTGGFNEQYF.

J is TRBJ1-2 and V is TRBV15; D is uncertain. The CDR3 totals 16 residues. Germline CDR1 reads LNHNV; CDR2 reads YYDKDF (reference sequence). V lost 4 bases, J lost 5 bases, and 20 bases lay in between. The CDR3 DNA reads TGTGCCACCAGCACCGTAACCGCCGGGCCCCCTTATGGCTACACCTTC. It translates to CATSTVTAGPPYGYTF.

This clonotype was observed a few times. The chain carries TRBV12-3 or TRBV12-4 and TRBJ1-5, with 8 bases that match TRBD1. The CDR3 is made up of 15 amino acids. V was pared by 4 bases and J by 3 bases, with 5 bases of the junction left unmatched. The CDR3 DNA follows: TGTGCCAGCAGTTATGGGACAGGTCCCAATCAGCCCCAGCATTTT. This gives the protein CASSYGTGPNQPQHF.

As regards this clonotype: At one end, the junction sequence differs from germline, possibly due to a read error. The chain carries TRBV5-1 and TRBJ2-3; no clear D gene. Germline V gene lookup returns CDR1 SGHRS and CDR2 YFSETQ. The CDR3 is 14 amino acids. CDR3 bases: TGCGCCAGCAGCTTCGGAACGGCCACAGAGACGCAGTATTTT. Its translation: CASSFGTATETQYF.